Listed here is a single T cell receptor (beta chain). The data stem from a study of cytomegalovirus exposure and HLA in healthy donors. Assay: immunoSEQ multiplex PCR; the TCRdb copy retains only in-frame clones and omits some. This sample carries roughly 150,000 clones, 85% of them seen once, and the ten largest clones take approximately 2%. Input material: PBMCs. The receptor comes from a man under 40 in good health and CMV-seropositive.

The CDR3 is CASSPTGGVQPQHF. DNA of the CDR3: TGTGCCAGCAGTCCTACAGGGGGGGTTCAGCCCCAGCATTTT. V gene TRBV5-6 combines with J gene TRBJ1-5; 8 bases map to TRBD1. Germline V gene sequence: CDR1 SGHDT, CDR2 YYEEEE. The V gene end was trimmed by 5 bases and the J gene end by 6 bases; junction bases not matched to a gene: 7. This CDR3 has 14 amino acids.